The sequence of this T cell receptor (beta chain) was determined in a study of cytomegalovirus exposure and HLA in healthy donors. As for the donors, each was a healthy bone marrow donor. Findings and limits, study-wide: In a later analysis, most CMV-associated TCR beta chains appeared HLA-restricted. Some V segments (TRBV6-2 and TRBV6-3 among them) were excluded as indistinguishable.

This CDR3 spans 14 amino acids. The germline V gene encodes CDR1 LNHDA and CDR2 SQIVND (reference sequence). V was trimmed by 2 bases and J by 4 bases, leaving 11 bases between them. To note about this clone: Its specificity is not known.

The PCR made use of 60 Vbeta and 13 Jbeta primers. Per the authors' pipeline: The count from a later analysis was 60 million to 85 million unique TCR beta chains, approximately 9.9 million of them shared. TCRdb's table, derived via immunoSEQ multiplex PCR, lists solely in-frame clones and lacks some. The V and J calls and the clone size are those of that table, but D and trimming were determined from the DNA. The sample has approximately 190,000 clones; about four fifths are singletons. The chain has TRBV19 and TRBJ1-1, with D tentatively TRBD1 (5 bases). The specimen sequenced was PBMCs. This clonotype originated in a boy aged 2 to 10 in good health and CMV-seronegative. In DNA form, the CDR3 reads TGTGCCAGTAGTATATTTGTCAGGGCCACTGAAGCTTTCTTT. Translating it yields CASSIFVRATEAFF.